The clone carrying this T cell receptor beta chain has a count of ten or more. Its antigen remains unidentified. Construction of TCR beta libraries was performed using quantitative 5'-RACE with molecular barcodes. MiXCR was run by TCRdb on the 5' RACE reads, yielding one entry per CDR3 protein. The sample holds about 130,000 distinct CDR3 sequences, about 6.7% seen once. This entry is derived from a study of CD8 T cells in ankylosing spondylitis. Study results and caveats: Disease-linked clones had a CD8+ phenotype and relatively low frequency in peripheral blood.

Looked up from germline, CDR1 is DFQATT and CDR2 is SNEGSKA (reference sequence). The CDR3 length is 17 residues. V was pared by 3 bases and J by 0 bases, with 18 bases between. Sequenced sample: blood, either unsorted or a sorted T cell fraction (not recorded which). The chain uses TRBV20-1 and TRBJ2-1; perhaps TRBD1 as D (5 bases). This receptor was obtained from a female donor with ankylosing spondylitis or in good health (not recorded which). The CDR3 DNA follows: TGCAGTGCTAGGGTGCTAGGGGCTACTAACTCCTACAATGAGCAGTTCTTC. It specifies CSARVLGATNSYNEQFF.